This T cell receptor (beta chain) emerged from a study of blood T cells in healthy people across ages. General study findings and limits: Possibly, changes in expanded clonotypes were confounded because donor CMV status was unknown.

The V and J ends lost 7 bases and 3 bases respectively, with 10 bases between them. The germline V gene encodes CDR1 SQVTM and CDR2 ANQGSEA. CDR3 size: 12 residues. As regards this clonotype: As yet, its antigen is unknown.

It was with a sample-barcoded 5' primer and a J-beta primer mix that a second PCR of roughly 7 to 12 cycles was run. A 12-random-nucleotide template-switch adaptor tagged each cDNA molecule. TCRdb analysed the 5' RACE reads with MiXCR anew, one entry per CDR3 protein. The table shows about 970,000 distinct CDR3 sequences, with about 53% occurring only once. The sequence was obtained from a woman aged 55-70 years in good health. The sequenced material came from blood. The V and J genes are TRBV29-1 and TRBJ2-1; no firm D call. The CDR3 protein is CSATRNYNEQFF. In DNA, the CDR3 is TGCAGCGCTACCCGGAACTACAATGAGCAGTTCTTC.